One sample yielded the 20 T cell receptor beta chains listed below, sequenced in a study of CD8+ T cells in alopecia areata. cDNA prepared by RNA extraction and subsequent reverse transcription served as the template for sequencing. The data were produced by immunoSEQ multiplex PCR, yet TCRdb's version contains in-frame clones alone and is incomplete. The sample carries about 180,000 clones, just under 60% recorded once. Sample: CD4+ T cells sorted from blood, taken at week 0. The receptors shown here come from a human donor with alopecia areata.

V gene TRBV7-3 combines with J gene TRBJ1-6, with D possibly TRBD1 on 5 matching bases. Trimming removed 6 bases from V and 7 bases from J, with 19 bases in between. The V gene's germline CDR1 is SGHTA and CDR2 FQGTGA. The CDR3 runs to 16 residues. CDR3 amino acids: CASSSSPGPENSPLHF. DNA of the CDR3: TGTGCCAGCAGTTCATCACCGGGACCGGAAAATTCACCCCTCCACTTT.

The CDR3 sequence: CASSQGTRYGELFF. The DNA of the CDR3 is TGCGCCAGCAGCCAGGGGACAAGATATGGGGAGCTGTTTTTT. V is TRBV4-1 and J is TRBJ2-2, with D tentatively TRBD1 (6 bases). CDR3 length: 14 residues. The germline CDR1 and CDR2 sequences are MGHRA and YSYEKL. The ends were cut back, 3 bases at V and 8 bases at J, with 13 bases in the middle.

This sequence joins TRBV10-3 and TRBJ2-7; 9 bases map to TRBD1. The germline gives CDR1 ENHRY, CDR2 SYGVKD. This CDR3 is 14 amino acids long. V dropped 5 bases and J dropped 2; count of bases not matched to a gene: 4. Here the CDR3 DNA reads TGTGCCATCAGTACAGGGGGCGCAACCTACGAGCAGTACTTC. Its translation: CAISTGGATYEQYF.

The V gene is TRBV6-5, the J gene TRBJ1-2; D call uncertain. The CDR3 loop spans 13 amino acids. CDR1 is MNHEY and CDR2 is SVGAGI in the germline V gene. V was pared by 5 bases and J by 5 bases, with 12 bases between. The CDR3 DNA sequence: TGTGCCAGCAGTGGTACCCAGACTTATGGCTACACCTTC. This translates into CASSGTQTYGYTF.

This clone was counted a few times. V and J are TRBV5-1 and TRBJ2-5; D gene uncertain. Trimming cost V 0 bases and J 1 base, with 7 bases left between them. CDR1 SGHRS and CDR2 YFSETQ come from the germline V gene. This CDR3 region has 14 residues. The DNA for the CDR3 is TGCGCCAGCAGCTTGGATAGTGGCCAAGAGACCCAGTACTTC. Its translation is CASSLDSGQETQYF.

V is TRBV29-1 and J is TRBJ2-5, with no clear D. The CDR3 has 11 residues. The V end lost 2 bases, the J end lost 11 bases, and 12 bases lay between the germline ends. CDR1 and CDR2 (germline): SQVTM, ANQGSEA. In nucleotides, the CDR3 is TGCAGCGTTGAAAACCGGGTCCAACAGTACTTC. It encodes CSVENRVQQYF.

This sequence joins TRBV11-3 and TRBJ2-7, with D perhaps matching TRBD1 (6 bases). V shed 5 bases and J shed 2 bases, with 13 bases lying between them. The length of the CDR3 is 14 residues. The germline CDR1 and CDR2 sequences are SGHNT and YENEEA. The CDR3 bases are TGTGCCAGCAGCGCCGCGGACAGAACCTACGAGCAGTACTTC. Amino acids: CASSAADRTYEQYF.

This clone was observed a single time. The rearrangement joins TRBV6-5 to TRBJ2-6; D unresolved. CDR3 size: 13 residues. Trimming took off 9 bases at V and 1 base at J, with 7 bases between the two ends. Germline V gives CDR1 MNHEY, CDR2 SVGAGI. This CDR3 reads CARKLSGANVLTF. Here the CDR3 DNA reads TGTGCCAGAAAACTGTCTGGGGCCAACGTCCTGACTTTC.

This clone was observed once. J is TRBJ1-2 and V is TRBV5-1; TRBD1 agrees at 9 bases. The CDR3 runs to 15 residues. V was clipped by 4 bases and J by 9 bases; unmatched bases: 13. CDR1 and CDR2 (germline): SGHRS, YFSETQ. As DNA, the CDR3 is TGCGCCAGCAGCCCTACTGGGGACAGGGCAGATAGCTACACCTTC. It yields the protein CASSPTGDRADSYTF.

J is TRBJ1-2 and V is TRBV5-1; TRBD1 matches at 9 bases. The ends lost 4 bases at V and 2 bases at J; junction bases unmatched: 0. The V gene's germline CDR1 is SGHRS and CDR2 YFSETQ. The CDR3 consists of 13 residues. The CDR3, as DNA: TGCGCCAGCAGCGGGACAGGGAACTATGGCTACACCTTC. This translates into CASSGTGNYGYTF.

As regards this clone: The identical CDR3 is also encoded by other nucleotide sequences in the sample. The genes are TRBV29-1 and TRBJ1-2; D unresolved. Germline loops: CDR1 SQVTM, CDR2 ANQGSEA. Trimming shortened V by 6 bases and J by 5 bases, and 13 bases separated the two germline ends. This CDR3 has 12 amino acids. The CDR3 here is CSVGGGPYGYTF. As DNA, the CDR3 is TGCAGCGTGGGCGGAGGCCCTTATGGCTACACCTTC.

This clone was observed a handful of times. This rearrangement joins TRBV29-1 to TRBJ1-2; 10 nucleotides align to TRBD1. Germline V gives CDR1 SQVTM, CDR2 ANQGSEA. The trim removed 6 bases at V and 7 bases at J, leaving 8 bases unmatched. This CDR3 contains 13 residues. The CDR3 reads CSVSGTGAFGYTF. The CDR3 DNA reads TGCAGCGTGTCCGGGACAGGGGCTTTTGGCTACACCTTC.

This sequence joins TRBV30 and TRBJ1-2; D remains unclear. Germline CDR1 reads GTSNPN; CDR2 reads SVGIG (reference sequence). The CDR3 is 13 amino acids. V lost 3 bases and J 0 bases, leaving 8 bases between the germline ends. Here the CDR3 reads CAWSLSANYGYTF. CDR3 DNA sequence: TGTGCCTGGAGCCTCTCAGCTAACTATGGCTACACCTTC.

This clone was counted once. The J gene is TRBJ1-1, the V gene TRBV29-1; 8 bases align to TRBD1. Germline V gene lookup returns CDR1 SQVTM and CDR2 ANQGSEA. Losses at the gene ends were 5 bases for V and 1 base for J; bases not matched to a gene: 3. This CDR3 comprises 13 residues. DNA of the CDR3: TGCAGCGTTAAACAGGGGGGGAACACTGAAGCTTTCTTT. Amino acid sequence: CSVKQGGNTEAFF.

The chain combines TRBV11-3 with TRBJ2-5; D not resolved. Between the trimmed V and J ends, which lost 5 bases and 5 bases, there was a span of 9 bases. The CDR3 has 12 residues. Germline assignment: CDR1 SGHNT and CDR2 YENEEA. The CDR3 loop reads CASSEMRETQYF. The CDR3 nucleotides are TGTGCCAGCAGCGAAATGAGGGAGACCCAGTACTTC.

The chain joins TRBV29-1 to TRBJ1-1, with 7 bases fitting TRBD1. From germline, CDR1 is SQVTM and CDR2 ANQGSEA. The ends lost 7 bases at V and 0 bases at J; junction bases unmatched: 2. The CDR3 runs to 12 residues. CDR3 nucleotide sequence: TGCAGCGGGGGACAGATGAACACTGAAGCTTTCTTT. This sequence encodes CSGGQMNTEAFF.

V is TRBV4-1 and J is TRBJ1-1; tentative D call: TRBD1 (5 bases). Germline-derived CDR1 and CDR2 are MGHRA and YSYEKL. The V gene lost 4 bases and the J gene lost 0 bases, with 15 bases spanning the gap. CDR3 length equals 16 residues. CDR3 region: CASSPGVGGVNTEAFF. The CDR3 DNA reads TGCGCCAGCAGCCCCGGAGTGGGGGGTGTGAACACTGAAGCTTTCTTT.

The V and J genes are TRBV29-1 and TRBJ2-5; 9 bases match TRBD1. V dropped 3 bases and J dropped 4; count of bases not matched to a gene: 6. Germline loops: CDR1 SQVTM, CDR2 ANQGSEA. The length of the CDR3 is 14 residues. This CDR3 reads CSVEGTGRGETQYF. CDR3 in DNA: TGCAGCGTTGAGGGGACAGGGAGAGGAGAGACCCAGTACTTC.

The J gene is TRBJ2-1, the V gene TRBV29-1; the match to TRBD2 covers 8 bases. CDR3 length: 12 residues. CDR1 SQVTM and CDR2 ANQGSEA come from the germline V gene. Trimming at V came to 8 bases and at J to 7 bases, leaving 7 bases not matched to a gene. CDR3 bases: TGCAGCACCCGGGAGGGGGGGAATGAGCAGTTCTTC. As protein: CSTREGGNEQFF.

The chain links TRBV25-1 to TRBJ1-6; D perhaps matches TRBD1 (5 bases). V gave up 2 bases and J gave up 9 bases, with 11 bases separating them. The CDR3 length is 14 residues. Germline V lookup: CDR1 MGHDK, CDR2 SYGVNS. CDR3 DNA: TGTGCCAGCAGTGAAGCAGGGATCCCTTCACCCCTCCACTTT. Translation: CASSEAGIPSPLHF.